The source of this T cell receptor (beta chain) is a study of cytomegalovirus exposure and HLA in healthy donors. Findings and caveats of the study: Researchers counted 150 to 200 TCR beta chains as cytomegalovirus-associated.

The junction had 3 bases not matched to a gene; V was cut back by 4 bases and J by 10 bases. Germline V gene data show CDR1 as MNHEY and CDR2 as SVGAGI. CDR3 length equals 12 residues. Concerning this clone itself: Its antigen is as yet unknown.

The PCR was carried out with 60 Vbeta primers and 13 Jbeta primers. The repertoire was sequenced with immunoSEQ multiplex PCR; TCRdb's copy has only in-frame clones and lacks some. Of some 90,000 clones listed, about 80% are singletons. The chain joins TRBV6-5 to TRBJ1-4, with 7 bases that match TRBD1. This sequence was found in a man aged 50-60 years in good health and CMV-seropositive. Sample: PBMCs. Written as DNA, the CDR3 is TGTGCCAGCAGTTGGACAGGTGGAAAACTGTTTTTT. Translated: CASSWTGGKLFF.